The rows below give T cell receptor beta chains drawn from one sample of a study of CD8+CD57+ T cells in acquired aplastic anemia. TCRdb reanalysed the reads using MiXCR and keeps one entry per CDR3 protein. The sample contains 180,000 or so distinct CDR3 sequences, around 48% of which appear only once. The sample was sorted CD4+, CD8+, or CD8+CD57+ T cells (not recorded which) from PBMCs. Every receptor here comes from a human donor with aplastic anemia. The CDR3 runs from the conserved cysteine through the conserved F or W. The D gene is left open where the match is weak. Clone size appears in some rows only: once, few, many, or a class for an expanded clone.

>TRBJ2-7|NA|many|TRBV18
CASSPPGLSSYEQYF
TGTGCCAGCTCACCACCGGGGTTAAGCTCCTACGAGCAGTACTTC
>TRBJ2-7|NA|NA|TRBV7-9
CASSLAHYEQYF
TGTGCCAGCAGCTTAGCTCACTACGAGCAGTACTTC
>TRBJ1-2|TRBD1|NA|TRBV10-1
CASRRTGLYYGYTF
TGCGCCAGCAGAAGGACAGGGCTATACTATGGCTACACCTTC
>TRBJ2-4|NA|many|TRBV7-2
CASSTRQKNIQYF
TGTGCCAGCAGCACCCGACAGAAAAACATTCAGTACTTC
>TRBJ1-1|NA|many|TRBV6-1
CASSPQRGNTEAFF
TGTGCCAGCAGCCCCCAAAGAGGGAACACTGAAGCTTTCTTT
>TRBJ2-4|NA|many|TRBV12-3/TRBV12-4
CASSLNQGNIQYF
TGTGCCAGCAGTCTTAACCAGGGAAACATTCAGTACTTC
>TRBJ1-6|NA|many|TRBV7-2
CASSPGPGGGSPLHF
TGTGCCAGCAGCCCTGGGCCGGGAGGGGGTTCACCCCTCCACTTT
>TRBJ1-6|NA|NA|TRBV5-1
CASSRDGSYNSPLHF
TGCGCCAGCAGCAGGGACGGGTCCTATAATTCACCCCTCCACTTT
>TRBJ2-1|NA|many|TRBV14
CASRKDSDNEQFF
TGTGCCAGCAGGAAAGACTCCGACAATGAGCAGTTCTTC
>TRBJ2-7|TRBD1|NA|TRBV7-9
CASSETPGQRYEQYF
TGTGCCAGCAGCGAGACCCCGGGACAGCGATACGAGCAGTACTTC
>TRBJ1-2|NA|few|TRBV27
CASSLFYREGRGYTF
TGTGCCAGCAGTCTCTTTTACAGGGAGGGACGCGGCTACACCTTC
>TRBJ2-2|NA|NA|TRBV7-3
CASSGGGGELFF
TGTGCCAGCAGCGGAGGGGGCGGGGAGCTGTTTTTT
>TRBJ2-2|NA|NA|TRBV5-6
CASTMTENTGGLFF
TGTGCCAGTACAATGACAGAGAACACCGGGGGGCTGTTTTTT
>TRBJ1-1|TRBD1|NA|TRBV10-1
CASSEGQGRTEAFF
TGCGCCAGCAGTGAGGGACAGGGGAGGACTGAAGCTTTCTTT
>TRBJ2-1|TRBD2|once|TRBV25-1
CASSEAGGNEQFF
TGTGCCAGCAGTGAAGCGGGGGGCAATGAGCAGTTCTTC